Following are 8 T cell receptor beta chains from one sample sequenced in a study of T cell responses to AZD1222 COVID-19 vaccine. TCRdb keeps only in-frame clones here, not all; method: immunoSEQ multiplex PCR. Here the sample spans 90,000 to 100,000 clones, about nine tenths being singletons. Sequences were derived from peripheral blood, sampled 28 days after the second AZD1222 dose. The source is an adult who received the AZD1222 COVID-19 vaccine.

The DNA for the CDR3 is TGTGCCAGCAGCTTAGGCGCAGGGGGAACCACTGAAGCTTTCTTT. Translated: CASSLGAGGTTEAFF. The V and J genes are TRBV7-9 and TRBJ1-1; 7 bases are a match to TRBD1. CDR1 and CDR2 (germline): SEHNR, FQNEAQ (reference sequence). The junction had 6 bases not matched to a gene; V was cut back by 1 base and J by 4 bases. CDR3 length: 15 residues.

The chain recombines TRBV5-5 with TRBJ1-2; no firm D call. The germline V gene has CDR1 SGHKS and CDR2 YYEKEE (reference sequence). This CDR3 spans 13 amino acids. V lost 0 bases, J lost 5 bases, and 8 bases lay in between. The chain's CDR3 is CASSLAQEYGYTF. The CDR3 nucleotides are TGTGCCAGCAGCTTGGCCCAGGAATATGGCTACACCTTC.

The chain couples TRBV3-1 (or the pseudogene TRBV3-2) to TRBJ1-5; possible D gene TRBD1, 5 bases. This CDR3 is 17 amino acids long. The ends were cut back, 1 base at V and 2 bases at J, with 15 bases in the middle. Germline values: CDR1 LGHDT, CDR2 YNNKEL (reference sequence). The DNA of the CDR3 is TGTGCCAGCAGCCAAGGTGGGGTCGGGGGGGGCAATCAGCCCCAGCATTTT. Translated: CASSQGGVGGGNQPQHF.

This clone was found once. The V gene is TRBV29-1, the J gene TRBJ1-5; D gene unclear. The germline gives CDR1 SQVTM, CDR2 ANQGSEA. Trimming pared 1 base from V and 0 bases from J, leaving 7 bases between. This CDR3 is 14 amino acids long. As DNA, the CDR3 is TGCAGCGTTGAAGCTCGGAATAGCAATCAGCCCCAGCATTTT. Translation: CSVEARNSNQPQHF.

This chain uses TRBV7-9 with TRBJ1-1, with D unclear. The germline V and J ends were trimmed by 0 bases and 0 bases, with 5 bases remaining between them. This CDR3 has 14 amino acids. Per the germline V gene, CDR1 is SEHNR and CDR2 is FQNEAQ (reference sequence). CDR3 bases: TGTGCCAGCAGCTTAGCGGACTTGAACACTGAAGCTTTCTTT. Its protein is CASSLADLNTEAFF.

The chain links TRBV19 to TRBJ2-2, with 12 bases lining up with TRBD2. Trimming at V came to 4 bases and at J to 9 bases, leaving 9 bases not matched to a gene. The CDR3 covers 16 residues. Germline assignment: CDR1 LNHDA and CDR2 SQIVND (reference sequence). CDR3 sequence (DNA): TGTGCCAGTAGTAAACTAGCGGGAGGCTTTCACCGGGAGCTGTTTTTT. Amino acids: CASSKLAGGFHRELFF.

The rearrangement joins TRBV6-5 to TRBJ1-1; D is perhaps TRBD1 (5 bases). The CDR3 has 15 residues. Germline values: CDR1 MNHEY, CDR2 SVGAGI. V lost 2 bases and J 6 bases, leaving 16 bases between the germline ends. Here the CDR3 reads CASSYLGWGRSEAFF. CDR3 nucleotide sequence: TGTGCCAGCAGTTACCTGGGGTGGGGCAGATCTGAAGCTTTCTTT.

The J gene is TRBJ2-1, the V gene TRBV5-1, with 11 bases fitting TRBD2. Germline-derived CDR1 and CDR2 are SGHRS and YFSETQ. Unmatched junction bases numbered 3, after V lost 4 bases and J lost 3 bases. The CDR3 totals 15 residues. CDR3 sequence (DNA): TGCGCCAGCAGCCCTAGCGGGAGGAACTACAATGAGCAGTTCTTC. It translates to CASSPSGRNYNEQFF. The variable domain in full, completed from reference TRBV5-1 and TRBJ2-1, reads KAGVTQTPRYLIKTRGQQVTLSCSPISGHRSVSWYQQTPGQGLQFLFEYFSETQRNKGNFPGRFSGRQFSNSRSEMNVSTLELGDSALYLCASSPSGRNYNEQFFGPGTRLTVL.